A single sample gave rise to the 27 T cell receptor beta chains below, sequenced in a study of tumor-infiltrating lymphocytes in primary liver carcinoma. Constant-region priming of around 500 ng total RNA yielded TCR beta cDNA. It was through three nested multiplex PCR rounds of slightly modified ARM-PCR that TCR beta libraries arose. Each of the first two PCR rounds ran nine to ten cycles with TRBV1-TRBV30 forward and C-beta reverse primers. TCRdb analysed the multiplex PCR reads with MiXCR anew, one entry per CDR3 protein. The sample contains fewer than 250,000 distinct CDR3 sequences, approximately 80% of which appear only once. From unsorted bulk tissue weighing roughly 17-31 mg, DNA and RNA were co-extracted. Material for sequencing was tumor tissue from primary liver carcinoma. These receptors were obtained from a man between 40 and 49 years old with primary liver carcinoma and hepatitis B virus infection.

The chain employs TRBV9 and TRBJ2-3, with 11 nucleotides matching TRBD2. From germline, CDR1 is SGDLS and CDR2 YYNGEE. Unmatched junction bases numbered 5, after V lost 3 bases and J lost 2 bases. The CDR3 extends over 16 amino acids. The CDR3 here is CASSERLAGHTDTQYF. The CDR3 DNA sequence: TGTGCCAGCAGCGAGAGACTAGCGGGGCACACAGATACGCAGTATTTT.

This clonotype was observed a few times. V and J are TRBV20-1 and TRBJ2-5; TRBD1 agrees at 7 bases. The junction had 6 bases not matched to a gene; V was cut back by 3 bases and J by 5 bases. Germline CDR1 is DFQATT and CDR2 is SNEGSKA (reference sequence). This CDR3 spans 13 amino acids. The CDR3 DNA is TGCAGTGCTAGGATAAACAGGGGCGAGACCCAGTACTTC. It is translated as CSARINRGETQYF.

Worth noting for this clonotype: This CDR3 is missing its conserved last phenylalanine or tryptophan, likely due to a read error. The gene calls are TRBV29-1 and TRBJ2-3; 9 bases are shared with TRBD2. Germline V lookup: CDR1 SQVTM, CDR2 ANQGSEA. Trimming at V came to 4 bases and at J to 7 bases, leaving 9 bases not matched to a gene. The CDR3 has 14 amino acids. The CDR3 region has the DNA TGCAGCGTTGGGGCCAGCGGGAGGCCATATACGCAGTATATT. Translation gives CSVGASGRPYTQYI.

The chain uses TRBV12-3 or TRBV12-4 and TRBJ2-1; D might be TRBD1 (6 bases). The CDR3 consists of 16 residues. With 5 bases removed from V and 12 bases from J, the gap between germline ends came to 26 bases. The CDR3 loop is CASSKRDTSLRDVQFF. The CDR3 DNA follows: TGTGCCAGCAGTAAACGGGACACTTCTCTCCGGGATGTGCAGTTCTTC.

V and J are TRBV6-2 or TRBV6-3 and TRBJ2-5; possibly TRBD2 for D (5 bases). The CDR3 length is 15 residues. Trimming pared 4 bases from V and 2 bases from J, leaving 14 bases between. Germline V CDR1 and CDR2: MNHEY, SVGEGT. The CDR3 DNA follows: TGTGCCAGCAGTTCCATCGGGATACAACAAGAGACCCAGTACTTC. This gives the protein CASSSIGIQQETQYF.

The J gene is TRBJ1-2, the V gene TRBV6-1, with no clear D. Looked up from germline, CDR1 is MNHNS and CDR2 is SASEGT. This CDR3 is built from 13 residues. V dropped 8 bases and J dropped 6 bases, with 16 bases sitting between them. The CDR3 DNA is TGTGCCAGCTTTTGGGTCGTAGACAATGGCTACACCTTC. This gives the protein CASFWVVDNGYTF.

The rearrangement uses TRBV5-6 and TRBJ1-5; TRBD1 is a possible D gene (5 bases). CDR1 SGHDT and CDR2 YYEEEE come from the germline V gene. V was clipped by 8 bases and J by 5 bases, with 20 bases between them. The length of the CDR3 is 15 residues. CDR3 amino acids: CASSILSWGDQPQHF. The CDR3 nucleotides are TGTGCCAGTAGCATCTTGAGCTGGGGCGATCAGCCCCAGCATTTT.

Comment on this clonotype: The germline gene is not matched at one end of the junction; a read error may be the cause. The V gene is TRBV4-2, the J gene TRBJ2-2; 7 nucleotides line up with TRBD2. Germline V gene lookup returns CDR1 LGHNA and CDR2 YNFKEQ. This CDR3 spans 13 amino acids. The CDR3 protein is CASSQDLSGKLFF. DNA of the CDR3: TGTGCTAGCAGCCAAGATTTGAGCGGGAAGCTGTTTTTT.

Turning to this clonotype: One end of the junction fails to match germline, which may point to a read error. This rearrangement joins TRBV29-1 to TRBJ2-5; D might be TRBD2 (5 bases). The CDR3 totals 15 residues. The germline gives CDR1 SQVTM, CDR2 ANQGSEA. CDR3 DNA: TGCGGCGTTGAGTCCGCGGCGGGTAGATCGGAGATCCTGTACTTC. It codes for CGVESAAGRSEILYF. Based on the CDR3 plus reference TRBV29-1 and TRBJ2-5, the full variable domain is SAVISQKPSRDICQRGTSLTIQCQVDSQVTMMFWYRQQPGQSLTLIATANQGSEATYESGFVIDKFPISRPNLTFSTLTVSNMSPEDSSIYLCGVESAAGRSEILYFGPGTRLLVL.

This clonotype was found once. The chain combines TRBV11-2 with TRBJ2-4; D gene uncertain. Germline V CDR1 and CDR2: SGHAT, FQNNGV. The CDR3 runs 13 residues. The V end lost 10 bases, the J end lost 2 bases, and 12 bases lay between the germline ends. CDR3 residues: CANILQSKNIQYF. The CDR3 DNA reads as TGTGCCAACATCTTACAATCCAAAAACATTCAGTACTTC.

Details on this clonotype: One junction end does not reproduce the germline sequence, and a read error may be involved. The V gene is TRBV29-1, the J gene TRBJ2-7; D gene uncertain. Germline lookup yields CDR1 SQVTM and CDR2 ANQGSEA. The CDR3 has 16 amino acids. The CDR3 loop is CSAMTSVTGTPYEQYF. CDR3 DNA: TGCAGCGCCATGACATCTGTGACTGGCACTCCCTACGAACAGTACTTC.

Of note for this clonotype: Sequence at one end of the junction differs from germline and may be a read error. This chain uses TRBV10-2 with TRBJ2-3, with 10 bases that match TRBD2. Germline V lookup: CDR1 WSHSY, CDR2 SAAADI. The CDR3 runs to 14 residues. CDR3 region: CANQREGRADRQYF. CDR3 nucleotide sequence: TGCGCCAACCAGCGGGAGGGCCGGGCAGATAGGCAGTATTTT.

As for this clonotype: Without the conserved terminal phenylalanine or tryptophan, this CDR3 likely stems from a read error. V usage is TRBV6-1 and J usage is TRBJ2-7; D unresolved. The CDR3 length is 14 residues. Germline V gene data show CDR1 as MNHNS and CDR2 as SASEGT. The CDR3 nucleotides are TGTGCAAGCAGTGAAGTCGGCAGCGCCTACGAGCAGTACTTA. Residues: CASSEVGSAYEQYL.

A note on this clonotype: Given the absence of the conserved phenylalanine or tryptophan at the CDR3 end, a read error is likely. The rearrangement joins TRBV28 to TRBJ2-5, with D unresolved. Germline V gene data show CDR1 as MDHEN and CDR2 as SYDVKM. The V gene lost 7 bases and the J gene lost 3 bases, with 15 bases spanning the gap. This CDR3 spans 14 amino acids. CDR3 in DNA: TGTGCCAGCATCACCCTGACTGGAAAAGAGACCCAGTACTTA. Translated: CASITLTGKETQYL.

The genes are TRBV11-2 and TRBJ2-7; a possible D gene is TRBD1 (5 bases). The CDR3 runs to 11 residues. Germline-derived CDR1 and CDR2 are SGHAT and FQNNGV. Deletions cut 10 bases from V and 8 bases from J, with 15 bases between. CDR3 region: CAIKKGVKQYF. DNA of the CDR3: TGTGCCATCAAAAAAGGGGTTAAGCAGTACTTC.

About this clonotype itself: One end of the junction fails to match germline, which may point to a read error. This chain uses TRBV6-1 with TRBJ2-7; TRBD1 or TRBD2 may be the D gene (6 bases each). The CDR3 extends over 16 amino acids. CDR1 and CDR2 from the germline V gene are MNHNS and SASEGT. The CDR3 region has the DNA TGTACCAGCAGTGAGGATCCAAGGGGGGACTCCTACGAGCAGTACTTC. It encodes CTSSEDPRGDSYEQYF.

This clonotype was counted once. The junction does not match germline at one end; this may be a read error. This rearrangement joins TRBV6-6 to TRBJ2-7; 11 nucleotides agree with TRBD2. Germline assignment: CDR1 MNHNY and CDR2 SVGAGI (reference sequence). This CDR3 comprises 18 residues. The CDR3 spells CASSYSGLAGLISYGQYF. The CDR3 DNA sequence: TGTGCCAGCAGTTACTCCGGACTAGCGGGCTTAATCTCCTACGGGCAGTACTTC.

V usage is TRBV6-5 and J usage is TRBJ2-3; 9 positions match TRBD2. Germline V gene sequence: CDR1 MNHEY, CDR2 SVGAGI. Germline trimming cut 5 bases from V and 3 bases from J; bases unmatched to any gene: 12. The CDR3 runs to 17 residues. The CDR3 here is CASSPLPLSGGTDTQYF. As DNA, the CDR3 is TGTGCCAGCAGTCCATTACCCCTAAGCGGGGGGACAGATACGCAGTATTTT.

This clonotype was counted only a few times. One end of the junction does not line up with germline, which may come from a read error. The V and J genes are TRBV7-3 and TRBJ1-1, with D hard to call. The CDR3 covers 13 residues. CDR1 and CDR2 (germline): SGHTA, FQGTGA. The CDR3 reads CARSLQKNTEAFF. The CDR3 DNA reads as TGTGCCAGGAGCTTACAGAAGAACACTGAAGCTTTCTTT.

As to this clonotype: The junction shows a germline mismatch at one end, possibly a read error. The chain is built from TRBV29-1 and TRBJ2-3, with D perhaps matching TRBD1 (6 bases). CDR3 length: 15 residues. From germline, CDR1 is SQVTM and CDR2 ANQGSEA. The CDR3 region has the DNA TGCAGCGTTGAGGGGGCCCCGGCAATCACAGGTACGCAGTATTTT. Amino acids: CSVEGAPAITGTQYF.

This chain joins TRBV5-1 and TRBJ2-3; a weak D match, TRBD2 (6 bases). Per germline, CDR1 SGHRS and CDR2 YFSETQ. V was pared by 5 bases and J by 5 bases, with 15 bases between. This CDR3 region has 14 residues. The CDR3: CASRIEEGIDTQYF. Written as DNA, the CDR3 is TGCGCCAGCAGAATTGAGGAGGGCATAGATACGCAGTATTTT.

This clonotype appeared once. A junction boundary mismatches the germline segment, possibly from a read error. The chain recombines TRBV11-2 with TRBJ2-7; 7 positions agree with TRBD1. Germline loops: CDR1 SGHAT, CDR2 FQNNGV. This CDR3 region has 15 residues. The CDR3 DNA follows: TGTGCCAGCAGCTTACCATGGACAGGAGAAGACGAGCAGTATTTC. Translated: CASSLPWTGEDEQYF. Looking up the rest from reference TRBV11-2 and TRBJ2-7 gives the full variable domain: EAGVAQSPRYKIIEKRQSVAFWCNPISGHATLYWYQQILGQGPKLLIQFQNNGVVDDSQLPKDRFSAERLKGVDSTLKIQPAKLEDSAVYLCASSLPWTGEDEQYFGPGTRLTVT.

Comments on this clonotype: This likely comes from a read error, as the CDR3 has no conserved phenylalanine or tryptophan at its end. The DNA is left out, because the CDR3 cannot be placed on it with certainty; the CDR3 is given as TCRdb lists it. CDR3 region: CASSLAPAGVTGELFY. The rearrangement links TRBV12-3 or TRBV12-4 to TRBJ2-2; TRBD2, the D gene given by the table, was not confirmed from the DNA. The CDR3 numbers 16 amino acids, ends counted.

With regard to this clonotype: An end of the junction differs from the germline gene, which may be a read error. The chain is built from TRBV29-1 and TRBJ1-1; 7 positions match TRBD1. Germline V gives CDR1 SQVTM, CDR2 ANQGSEA. The CDR3 loop spans 15 amino acids. The chain's CDR3 is CSVNRGWVMNTEVFF. As DNA, the CDR3 is TGCAGCGTCAACAGGGGTTGGGTAATGAACACTGAAGTTTTCTTT.

This chain joins TRBV7-2 and TRBJ2-5, with unresolved D. The V gene lost 1 base and the J gene lost 2 bases, with 8 bases spanning the gap. The CDR3 spans 14 residues. Germline V gene data show CDR1 as SGHTA and CDR2 as FQGNSA. CDR3 region: CASSLGRAQETQYF. Here the CDR3 DNA reads TGTGCCAGCAGCTTAGGTCGCGCGCAAGAGACCCAGTACTTC.

About this clonotype: Germline and junction disagree at one end, which may indicate a read error. This chain connects TRBV6-5 to TRBJ2-5, with 8 positions matching TRBD1. Per the germline V gene, CDR1 is MNHEY and CDR2 is SVGAGI. The CDR3 length is 13 residues. The CDR3 is CASSYQGAESQYF. Written as DNA, the CDR3 is TGTGCCAGCAGTTACCAGGGGGCGGAGAGCCAGTACTTC.

J is TRBJ2-3 and V is TRBV29-1; D gene uncertain. The length of the CDR3 is 12 residues. From germline, CDR1 is SQVTM and CDR2 ANQGSEA. Trimming took 5 bases from V and 8 from J, leaving 14 bases between them. CDR3 sequence (DNA): TGCAGCGTTTCCGACAACTCAGGTACGCAGTATTTT. This translates into CSVSDNSGTQYF.